The clone carrying this T cell receptor (beta chain) was seen a handful of times. Its antigen is unknown. The data are from a study of T-cell memory formation after mild COVID-19. Study-level points and caveats: Mostly located in CM and EM were contracting CD4+ clones, with contracting CD8+ clones located in EMRA.

TCRdb re-analysed the 5' RACE reads in MiXCR, keeping a single row per CDR3 protein. The sample lists about 100,000 distinct CDR3 sequences, approximately 10% occurring once. The V and J ends lost 0 bases and 4 bases respectively, with 15 bases between them. From germline, CDR1 is LNHNV and CDR2 YYDKDF (reference sequence). The CDR3 loop spans 16 amino acids. This TCR derives from a man younger than 35 who had mild COVID-19 (a few samples of this study predate the infection). Cell type and time point are not known. The sequenced sample consisted of PBMCs or a T cell subset sorted from them (not recorded which). This chain uses TRBV15 with TRBJ1-2, with D uncertain. The CDR3 DNA reads as TGTGCCACCAGCAGAGATCATCGGGGAGTAGGCTATGGCTACACCTTC. Its translation: CATSRDHRGVGYGYTF.